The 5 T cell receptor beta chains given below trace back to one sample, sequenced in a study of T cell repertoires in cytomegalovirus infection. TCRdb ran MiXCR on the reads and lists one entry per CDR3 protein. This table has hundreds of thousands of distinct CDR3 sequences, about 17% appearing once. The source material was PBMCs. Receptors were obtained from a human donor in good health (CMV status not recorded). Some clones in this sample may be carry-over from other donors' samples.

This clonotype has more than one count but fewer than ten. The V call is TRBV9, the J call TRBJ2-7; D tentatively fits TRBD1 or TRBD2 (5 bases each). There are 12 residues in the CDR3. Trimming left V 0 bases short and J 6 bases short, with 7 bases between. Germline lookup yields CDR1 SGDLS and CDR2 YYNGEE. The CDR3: CASSVAGTEQYF. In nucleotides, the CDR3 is TGTGCCAGCAGCGTAGCGGGGACCGAGCAGTACTTC.

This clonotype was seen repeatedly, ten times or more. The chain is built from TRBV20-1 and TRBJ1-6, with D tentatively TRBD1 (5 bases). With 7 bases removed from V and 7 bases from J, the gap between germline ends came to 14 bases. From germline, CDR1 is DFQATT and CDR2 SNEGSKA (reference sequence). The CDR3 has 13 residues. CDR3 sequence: CSVMEGTNSPLHF. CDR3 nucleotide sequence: TGCAGTGTGATGGAGGGGACCAATTCACCCCTCCACTTT.

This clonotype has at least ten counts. CDR3 sequence (DNA): TGTGCCAGCAGCTTAGTTTGGGGGGACGAGCAGTACTTC. Translating it yields CASSLVWGDEQYF. The chain is built from TRBV7-2 and TRBJ2-7, with D possibly matching TRBD2 (6 bases). There are 13 residues in the CDR3. V was shortened by 1 base and J by 5 bases, with 9 bases between the two germline ends. Germline-derived CDR1 and CDR2 are SGHTA and FQGNSA.

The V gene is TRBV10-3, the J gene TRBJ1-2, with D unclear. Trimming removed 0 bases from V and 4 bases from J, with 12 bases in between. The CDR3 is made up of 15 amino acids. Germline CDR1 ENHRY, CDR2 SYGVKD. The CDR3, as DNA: TGTGCCATCAGTGAGTCCGGTGGCGGTACCTATGGCTACACCTTC. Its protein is CAISESGGGTYGYTF.

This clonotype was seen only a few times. CDR3 coding DNA: TGTGCCAGCTCACCTTCGGGACAGGGCGGCGAGACCCAGTACTTC. Translated: CASSPSGQGGETQYF. The chain combines TRBV18 with TRBJ2-5; 9 bases agree with TRBD1. Germline CDR1 reads KGHSH; CDR2 reads LQKENI. The CDR3 has 15 residues. The V segment lost 3 bases and the J segment 5 bases; nucleotides outside the gene matches: 7.